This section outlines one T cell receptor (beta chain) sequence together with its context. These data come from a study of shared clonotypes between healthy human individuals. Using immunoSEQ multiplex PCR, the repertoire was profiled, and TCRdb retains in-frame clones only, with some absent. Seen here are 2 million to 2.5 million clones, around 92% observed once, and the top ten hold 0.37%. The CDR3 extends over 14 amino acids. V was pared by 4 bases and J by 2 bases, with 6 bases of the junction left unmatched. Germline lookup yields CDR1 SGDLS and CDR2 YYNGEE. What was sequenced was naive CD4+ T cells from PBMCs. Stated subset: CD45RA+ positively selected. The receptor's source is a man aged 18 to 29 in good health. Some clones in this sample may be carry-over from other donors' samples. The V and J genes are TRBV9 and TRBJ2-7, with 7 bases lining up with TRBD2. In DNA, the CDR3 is TGTGCCAGCAGCCCTAGCGGTTCCCCCTACGAGCAGTACTTC. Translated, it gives CASSPSGSPYEQYF. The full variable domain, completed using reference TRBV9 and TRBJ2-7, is DSGVTQTPKHLITATGQRVTLRCSPRSGDLSVYWYQQSLDQGLQFLIQYYNGEERAKGNILERFSAQQFPDLHSELNLSSLELGDSALYFCASSPSGSPYEQYFGPGTRLTVT.